The 8 T cell receptor beta chains in this list originate from one sample, sequenced in a study of CD8 T cells in ankylosing spondylitis. The study, taken as a whole, reports: A motif in TCR beta, a set of about eight highly homologous variants, appeared characteristic of ankylosing spondylitis blood.

In TCRdb, the 5' RACE reads were re-called with MiXCR into one record per CDR3 protein. The table records more than 650,000 distinct CDR3 sequences, about an eighth of them present only once. Their cognate antigens are unknown. The material sequenced was blood, either unsorted or a sorted T cell fraction (not recorded which). The receptors were gathered from a male donor with ankylosing spondylitis.

This clonotype was observed many times. V and J are TRBV20-1 and TRBJ2-7; D might be TRBD2 (6 bases). This CDR3 contains 14 residues. Germline V gene lookup returns CDR1 DFQATT and CDR2 SNEGSKA (reference sequence). V was cut by 4 bases and J by 3 bases, with 16 bases left in between. CDR3 DNA sequence: TGCAGTGCTATTGGCCTCGGGCGGGACTACGAGCAGTACTTC. The encoded protein is CSAIGLGRDYEQYF.

V usage is TRBV5-1 and J usage is TRBJ2-7; D might be TRBD1 (7 bases). This CDR3 contains 16 residues. Germline V gene data show CDR1 as SGHRS and CDR2 as YFSETQ. V was pared by 0 bases and J by 0 bases, with 13 bases between. The CDR3 DNA is TGCGCCAGCAGCTTGGCCCCAGGGGGGAACTCCTACGAGCAGTACTTC. Translating gives CASSLAPGGNSYEQYF.

At least ten counts were recorded for this clonotype. The chain employs TRBV10-3 and TRBJ2-7; D might be TRBD2 (5 bases). V was shortened by 5 bases and J by 2 bases, with 13 bases between the two germline ends. Germline CDR1 reads ENHRY; CDR2 reads SYGVKD. The CDR3 consists of 14 residues. CDR3 nucleotide sequence: TGTGCCATCAGTCCGGGGTCCGGGGCCTACGAGCAGTACTTC. Translation: CAISPGSGAYEQYF.

In its sample, this clonotype was seen many times. The chain couples TRBV29-1 to TRBJ1-1; D is uncertain. CDR3 size: 10 residues. V was trimmed by 7 bases and J by 1 base, leaving 4 bases between them. Per germline, CDR1 SQVTM and CDR2 ANQGSEA. The CDR3 here is CSAWNTEAFF. In DNA, the CDR3 is TGCAGCGCCTGGAACACTGAAGCTTTCTTT.

The rearrangement uses TRBV6-2 or TRBV6-3 and TRBJ2-1; no clear D gene. The CDR3 is made up of 12 amino acids. V gave up 7 bases and J gave up 7 bases, with 11 bases separating them. CDR1 and CDR2 from the germline V gene are MNHEY and SVGEGT. CDR3 DNA sequence: TGTGCCAGCATCACGGGTGGGAATGAGCAGTTCTTC. This gives the protein CASITGGNEQFF.

This clonotype showed up just a few times. Mismatch with germline at one junction end may stem from a read error. The V gene is TRBV3-1, the J gene TRBJ2-5; D might be TRBD1 or TRBD2, each matching 5 bases. Per the germline V gene, CDR1 is LGHDT and CDR2 is YNNKEL (reference sequence). This CDR3 region has 17 residues. The CDR3 bases are TGTGCCAGCACCCAAGGTTGGATCTGGGACCCGAGGGAGACCCAGTACTTC. Translated, it gives CASTQGWIWDPRETQYF.

CDR3 region: CSARKGGTYEQYF. The DNA for the CDR3 is TGCAGTGCTAGAAAGGGGGGAACCTACGAGCAGTACTTC. The chain links TRBV20-1 to TRBJ2-7, with D perhaps matching TRBD1 or TRBD2 (6 bases each). The V end lost 2 bases, the J end lost 2 bases, and 10 bases lay between the germline ends. The germline V gene has CDR1 DFQATT and CDR2 SNEGSKA (reference sequence). The CDR3 loop spans 13 amino acids.

V usage is TRBV7-9 and J usage is TRBJ1-1; TRBD1 agrees at 7 bases. V gave up 4 bases and J gave up 6 bases; unmatched junction bases: 14. The CDR3 length is 16 residues. In germline, CDR1 is SEHNR, CDR2 FQNEAQ (reference sequence). The CDR3 sequence is CASSSSSLAGGAEAFF. CDR3 sequence (DNA): TGTGCCAGCAGCTCGTCGAGCCTGGCAGGGGGAGCTGAAGCTTTCTTT.